These T cell receptor beta chains were read from a single sample in a study of response to subunit inactivated influenza vaccine. One entry per CDR3 protein results from TCRdb running MiXCR on the RT-PCR reads. The table has about 540,000 distinct CDR3 sequences, under 30% seen once. The same sample was also studied in work on T cells expressing NK-cell markers.

The specimen comprised CD4+ T cells sorted from PBMCs, sampled roughly 12 days after vaccination. Receptors were obtained from a man aged 50-59 years who received an inactivated influenza vaccine. The CDR3 runs from the conserved cysteine through the conserved F or W. The D gene is left open where the match is weak. For some rows the clone size is stated as once, few or many, or as a class when expanded; others skip it.

d_gene: .
j_gene: TRBJ2-5
abundance: .
v_gene: TRBV18
CDR3nt: TGTGCCAGCTCACCACCGGCTGGGAAGGGGACCCAGTACTTC
CDR3aa: CASSPPAGKGTQYF

d_gene: .
j_gene: TRBJ2-1
abundance: .
v_gene: TRBV5-1
CDR3nt: TGCGCCAGCAGCACCTACCGGGCCTCCTACAATGAGCAGTTCTTC
CDR3aa: CASSTYRASYNEQFF

d_gene: TRBD1
j_gene: TRBJ2-2
abundance: few
v_gene: TRBV12-3/TRBV12-4
CDR3nt: TGTGCCAGCAGCCCTGGGACAGGGAGAGGCGGGGAGCTGTTTTTT
CDR3aa: CASSPGTGRGGELFF

d_gene: .
j_gene: TRBJ2-3
abundance: few
v_gene: TRBV11-2
CDR3nt: TGTGCCAGCAGCGCATCAGTTCCGCGAAGCCCGTCGAACACAGATACGCAGTATTTT
CDR3aa: CASSASVPRSPSNTDTQYF

d_gene: .
j_gene: TRBJ1-1
abundance: .
v_gene: TRBV7-9
CDR3nt: TGTGCCAGCAGCTTCCGGGGGATCGGTGTAGGCACTGAAGCTTTCTTT
CDR3aa: CASSFRGIGVGTEAFF

d_gene: .
j_gene: TRBJ1-1
abundance: .
v_gene: TRBV14
CDR3nt: TGTGCCAGCAGCCAAGTTGGACGGTACACTGAAGCTTTCTTT
CDR3aa: CASSQVGRYTEAFF

d_gene: .
j_gene: TRBJ2-7
abundance: .
v_gene: TRBV9
CDR3nt: TGTGCCAGCAGCGTCTCCGCGGGGCACTACGAGCAGTACTTC
CDR3aa: CASSVSAGHYEQYF

d_gene: TRBD1
j_gene: TRBJ2-7
abundance: few
v_gene: TRBV5-1
CDR3nt: TGCGCCAGCGGCAGAAGACAGGGAGACTACGAGCAGTACTTC
CDR3aa: CASGRRQGDYEQYF

d_gene: .
j_gene: TRBJ1-1
abundance: .
v_gene: TRBV25-1
CDR3nt: TGTGCCAGCGCCCAGGGCCCTAAGGAAGCTTTCTTT
CDR3aa: CASAQGPKEAFF

d_gene: TRBD1
j_gene: TRBJ2-1
abundance: .
v_gene: TRBV28
CDR3nt: TGTGCCAGCAGTCCGTGGGACAGGGGGGGCTACAATGAGCAGTTCTTC
CDR3aa: CASSPWDRGGYNEQFF

d_gene: .
j_gene: TRBJ1-5
abundance: .
v_gene: TRBV4-2
CDR3nt: TGTGCCAGCAGCCAAGCGTGGGACGGGGGTCAGCCCCAGCATTTT
CDR3aa: CASSQAWDGGQPQHF

d_gene: .
j_gene: TRBJ1-1
abundance: many
v_gene: TRBV3-1
CDR3nt: TGTGCCAGCAGTTTTACCCTCGCGGACACTGAAGCTTTCTTT
CDR3aa: CASSFTLADTEAFF

d_gene: .
j_gene: TRBJ2-1
abundance: few
v_gene: TRBV7-2
CDR3nt: TGTGCCAGCAGAACAGACATTAGCTCCTACAATGAGCAGTTCTTC
CDR3aa: CASRTDISSYNEQFF

d_gene: .
j_gene: TRBJ1-1
abundance: few
v_gene: TRBV29-1
CDR3nt: TGCAGCGTTACGACAGCTGAAGCTTTCTTT
CDR3aa: CSVTTAEAFF

d_gene: .
j_gene: TRBJ1-5
abundance: many
v_gene: TRBV10-3
CDR3nt: TGTGCCATCAGTGAGTCGATGGTTTATAGCAATCAGCCCCAGCATTTT
CDR3aa: CAISESMVYSNQPQHF

d_gene: .
j_gene: TRBJ1-1
abundance: few
v_gene: TRBV5-1
CDR3nt: TGCGCCAGCAGCCTAGTGGGAGTTGAGATGAACACTGAAGCTTTCTTT
CDR3aa: CASSLVGVEMNTEAFF

d_gene: .
j_gene: TRBJ2-5
abundance: .
v_gene: TRBV3-1
CDR3nt: TGTGCCAGCAGCCAATTTGATGAGACCCAGTACTTC
CDR3aa: CASSQFDETQYF

d_gene: TRBD1
j_gene: TRBJ1-2
abundance: few
v_gene: TRBV29-1
CDR3nt: TGCAGCGTTGAGGGAGCACAGGGGACGACCTATGGCTACACCTTC
CDR3aa: CSVEGAQGTTYGYTF

d_gene: .
j_gene: TRBJ2-2
abundance: .
v_gene: TRBV18
CDR3nt: TGTGCCAGCTCACCGCGGAGGGTGGACACCGGGGAGCTGTTTTTT
CDR3aa: CASSPRRVDTGELFF

d_gene: TRBD2
j_gene: TRBJ2-1
abundance: .
v_gene: TRBV5-1
CDR3nt: TGCGCCAGCAGCTTGGTGGTTAGCGGGAGTAATGAGCAGTTCTTC
CDR3aa: CASSLVVSGSNEQFF

d_gene: .
j_gene: TRBJ2-1
abundance: few
v_gene: TRBV4-3
CDR3nt: TGCGCCAGCAGCCAAGATCAGGGCCGAGGGTACAATGAGCAGTTCTTC
CDR3aa: CASSQDQGRGYNEQFF

d_gene: TRBD2
j_gene: TRBJ2-1
abundance: few
v_gene: TRBV5-6
CDR3nt: TGTGCCAGCAGCTTTAGACTAGCTTCCTACAATGAGCAGTTCTTC
CDR3aa: CASSFRLASYNEQFF

d_gene: .
j_gene: TRBJ2-6
abundance: .
v_gene: TRBV10-2
CDR3nt: TGCGCCAGCAGTGGACAGAACTCTGGGGCCAACGTCCTGACTTTC
CDR3aa: CASSGQNSGANVLTF

d_gene: .
j_gene: TRBJ2-7
abundance: few
v_gene: TRBV20-1
CDR3nt: TGCAGTGCCCCCGCTTGGGGTTCCTACGAGCAGTACTTC
CDR3aa: CSAPAWGSYEQYF

d_gene: TRBD2
j_gene: TRBJ2-3
abundance: once
v_gene: TRBV20-1
CDR3nt: TGCAGTGCTATCCTCCTAGCGGGGGGGTTAGATACGCAGTATTTT
CDR3aa: CSAILLAGGLDTQYF

d_gene: TRBD1
j_gene: TRBJ1-1
abundance: .
v_gene: TRBV7-9
CDR3nt: TGTGCCAGCAGCTTAACAGGGGGCATTAAGTTCCTCACTGAAGCTTTCTTT
CDR3aa: CASSLTGGIKFLTEAFF

d_gene: .
j_gene: TRBJ1-1
abundance: .
v_gene: TRBV20-1
CDR3nt: TGCAGTGCTAGTCGCGCAAGCATGAACACTGAAGCTTTCTTT
CDR3aa: CSASRASMNTEAFF

d_gene: .
j_gene: TRBJ2-7
abundance: many
v_gene: TRBV3-1
CDR3nt: TGTGCCAGCAGCCAAGGGAGATGGCAAAGCGAGCAGTACTTC
CDR3aa: CASSQGRWQSEQYF

d_gene: TRBD1
j_gene: TRBJ1-2
abundance: .
v_gene: TRBV7-8
CDR3nt: TGTGCCAGCAGCAACACCCGGACAGGGGCGCCGAACTATGGCTACACCTTC
CDR3aa: CASSNTRTGAPNYGYTF

d_gene: .
j_gene: TRBJ2-1
abundance: .
v_gene: TRBV9
CDR3nt: TGTGCCAGCAGCGCATCCCCCAGGGACAATGAGCAGTTCTTC
CDR3aa: CASSASPRDNEQFF

d_gene: TRBD2
j_gene: TRBJ2-1
abundance: .
v_gene: TRBV6-5
CDR3nt: TGTGCCAGCAGTTCTACTAGCGGGATATCCTACAATGAGCAGTTCTTC
CDR3aa: CASSSTSGISYNEQFF

d_gene: .
j_gene: TRBJ2-5
abundance: few
v_gene: TRBV19
CDR3nt: TGTGCCAGTAGCCCCGTTTGGGGGTCTAAAGAGACCCAGTACTTC
CDR3aa: CASSPVWGSKETQYF

d_gene: TRBD1
j_gene: TRBJ2-7
abundance: few
v_gene: TRBV7-9
CDR3nt: TGTGCCAGCAGCTTAAGCTTTGGACAGGGGGTAAGAGACGAGCAGTACTTC
CDR3aa: CASSLSFGQGVRDEQYF

d_gene: TRBD2
j_gene: TRBJ2-7
abundance: few
v_gene: TRBV7-2
CDR3nt: TGTGCCAGCAGCTTAGGGCCCTCAGCGGGGGGAACCTACGAGCAGTACTTC
CDR3aa: CASSLGPSAGGTYEQYF

d_gene: .
j_gene: TRBJ2-7
abundance: .
v_gene: TRBV20-1
CDR3nt: TGCAGTGCTAGAGGCAGGGGCACCGGGGCCCACGAGCAGTACTTC
CDR3aa: CSARGRGTGAHEQYF

d_gene: .
j_gene: TRBJ2-2
abundance: few
v_gene: TRBV2
CDR3nt: TGTGCCAGCAGTGAAATGGTCGTCGGGGAGCTGTTTTTT
CDR3aa: CASSEMVVGELFF

d_gene: .
j_gene: TRBJ2-2
abundance: .
v_gene: TRBV5-1
CDR3nt: TGCGCCAGCAGCGACGGACAGCCCACCGGGGAGCTGTTTTTT
CDR3aa: CASSDGQPTGELFF

d_gene: TRBD2
j_gene: TRBJ2-7
abundance: .
v_gene: TRBV12-3/TRBV12-4
CDR3nt: TGTGCCAGCAGATACGGACTAGCGGGAGACAAGCAGTACTTC
CDR3aa: CASRYGLAGDKQYF

d_gene: TRBD2
j_gene: TRBJ2-1
abundance: few
v_gene: TRBV13
CDR3nt: TGTGCCAGCAGCTCATCGTGGGCTAGCGGAATTGGCTCCTACAATGAGCAGTTCTTC
CDR3aa: CASSSSWASGIGSYNEQFF

d_gene: .
j_gene: TRBJ2-7
abundance: few
v_gene: TRBV5-4
CDR3nt: TGTGCCAGCAGCTTATTGTCTGGCGGTTCCTACGAGCAGTACTTC
CDR3aa: CASSLLSGGSYEQYF

d_gene: TRBD2
j_gene: TRBJ2-3
abundance: .
v_gene: TRBV3-1
CDR3nt: TGTGCCAGCAGCATACTAGCGGGGGACGCGGATACGCAGTATTTT
CDR3aa: CASSILAGDADTQYF

d_gene: TRBD2
j_gene: TRBJ2-5
abundance: .
v_gene: TRBV7-2
CDR3nt: TGTGCCAGCAGCTTAGTCGAGCTAGCGGGAGGGGGGGAGACCCAGTACTTC
CDR3aa: CASSLVELAGGGETQYF